In its sample, the clone carrying this T cell receptor (beta chain) was seen many times. Antigen specificity is unknown. CDR3 size: 13 residues. Germline-derived CDR1 and CDR2 are MGHDK and SYGVNS. V dropped 7 bases and J dropped 7 bases, with 16 bases sitting between them. This entry is derived from a study of CD8+CD57+ T cells in acquired aplastic anemia. Study-level information: Each DNA sample taken from sorted CD4+ and CD8+ cells came to approximately 3.2 ug on average. Overall study findings and caveats: Patients showed no significant difference from controls in CD8+ Simpson's diversity. In common between the patients and the controls were approximately 28 CD8+ CDR3 sequences.

Profiling that covered TCR beta VDJ and CDR3 relied on genomic DNA as its template. TCRdb ran MiXCR on the reads and lists one entry per CDR3 protein. The sample consists of hundreds of thousands of distinct CDR3 sequences, roughly a third of them appearing once. It was patients with CD8+CD57+ cell expansion by flow cytometry who were chosen for sequencing. Receipt of therapy had not occurred in any patient by the time of blood sampling. The clonotype originates from a human donor with aplastic anemia. The chain recombines TRBV25-1 with TRBJ1-1; D not certain. Source material: sorted CD4+, CD8+, or CD8+CD57+ T cells (not recorded which) from PBMCs. CDR3: CASTDPGLREAFF. In nucleotides, the CDR3 is TGTGCCAGCACCGATCCCGGACTACGTGAAGCTTTCTTT.